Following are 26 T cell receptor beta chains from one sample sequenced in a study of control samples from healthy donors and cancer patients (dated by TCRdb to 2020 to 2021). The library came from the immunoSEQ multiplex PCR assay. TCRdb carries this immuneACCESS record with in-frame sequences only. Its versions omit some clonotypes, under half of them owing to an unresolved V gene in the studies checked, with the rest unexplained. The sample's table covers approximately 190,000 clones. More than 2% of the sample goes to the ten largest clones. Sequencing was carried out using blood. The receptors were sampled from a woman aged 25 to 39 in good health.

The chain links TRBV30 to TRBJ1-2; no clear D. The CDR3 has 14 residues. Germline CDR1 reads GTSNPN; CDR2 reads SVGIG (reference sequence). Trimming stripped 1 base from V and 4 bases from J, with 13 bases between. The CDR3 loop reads CAWSEYNDGYGYTF. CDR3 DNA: TGTGCCTGGAGTGAGTATAATGACGGCTATGGCTACACCTTC.

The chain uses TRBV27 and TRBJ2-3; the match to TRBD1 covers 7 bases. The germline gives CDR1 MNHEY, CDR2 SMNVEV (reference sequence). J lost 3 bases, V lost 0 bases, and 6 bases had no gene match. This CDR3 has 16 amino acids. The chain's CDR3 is CASSLSWQGETDTQYF. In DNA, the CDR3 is TGTGCCAGCAGTTTATCGTGGCAGGGGGAGACAGATACGCAGTATTTT.

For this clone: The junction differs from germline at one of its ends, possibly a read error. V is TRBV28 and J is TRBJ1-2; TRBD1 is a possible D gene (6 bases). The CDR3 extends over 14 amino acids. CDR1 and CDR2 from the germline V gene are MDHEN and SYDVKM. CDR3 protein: CAIRGYTGPYDYTF. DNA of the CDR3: TGTGCCATCCGGGGTTATACAGGGCCTTATGACTACACCTTC.

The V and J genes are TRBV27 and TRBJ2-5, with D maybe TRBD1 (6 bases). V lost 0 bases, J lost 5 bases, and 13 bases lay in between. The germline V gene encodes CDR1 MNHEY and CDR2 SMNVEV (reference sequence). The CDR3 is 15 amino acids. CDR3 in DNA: TGTGCCAGCAGTTTATCGAGACAGAGGGGGGAGACCCAGTACTTC. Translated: CASSLSRQRGETQYF.

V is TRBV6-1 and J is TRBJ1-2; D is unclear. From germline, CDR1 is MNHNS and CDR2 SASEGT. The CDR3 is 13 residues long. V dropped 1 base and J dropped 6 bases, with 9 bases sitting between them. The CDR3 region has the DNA TGTGCCAGCAGTGAAGGAGGGATGGATGGCTACACCTTC. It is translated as CASSEGGMDGYTF.

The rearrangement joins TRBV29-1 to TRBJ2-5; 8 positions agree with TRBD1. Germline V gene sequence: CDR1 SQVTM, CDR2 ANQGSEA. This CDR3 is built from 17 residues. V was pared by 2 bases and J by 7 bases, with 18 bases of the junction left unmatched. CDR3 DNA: TGCAGCGTTGAACCGTACCGCGGACAGGGTCTCATCGCGACCCAGTACTTC. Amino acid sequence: CSVEPYRGQGLIATQYF.

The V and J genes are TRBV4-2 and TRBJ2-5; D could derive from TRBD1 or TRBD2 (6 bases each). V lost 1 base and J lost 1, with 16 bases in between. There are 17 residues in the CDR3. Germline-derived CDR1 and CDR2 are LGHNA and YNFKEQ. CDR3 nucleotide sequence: TGTGCCAGCAGCCAAGGATCTGGGGGGCCCCTCCAAGAGACCCAGTACTTC. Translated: CASSQGSGGPLQETQYF.

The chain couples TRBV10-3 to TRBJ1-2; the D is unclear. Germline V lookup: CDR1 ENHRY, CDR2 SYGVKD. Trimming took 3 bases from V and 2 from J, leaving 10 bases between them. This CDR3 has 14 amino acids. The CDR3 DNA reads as TGTGCCATCAGTGACCTGGACCTAAACTATGGCTACACCTTC. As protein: CAISDLDLNYGYTF.

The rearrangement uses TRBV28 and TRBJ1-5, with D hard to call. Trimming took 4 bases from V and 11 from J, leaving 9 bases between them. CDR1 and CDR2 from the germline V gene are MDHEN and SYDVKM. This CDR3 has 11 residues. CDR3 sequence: CASSSPRAQHF. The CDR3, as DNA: TGTGCCAGCAGTTCCCCGAGGGCCCAGCATTTT.

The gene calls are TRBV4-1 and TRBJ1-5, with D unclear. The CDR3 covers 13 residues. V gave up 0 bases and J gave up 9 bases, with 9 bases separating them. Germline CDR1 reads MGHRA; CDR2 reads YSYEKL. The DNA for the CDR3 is TGCGCCAGCAGCCAAGATAATAATTTGCCCCAGCATTTT. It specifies CASSQDNNLPQHF.

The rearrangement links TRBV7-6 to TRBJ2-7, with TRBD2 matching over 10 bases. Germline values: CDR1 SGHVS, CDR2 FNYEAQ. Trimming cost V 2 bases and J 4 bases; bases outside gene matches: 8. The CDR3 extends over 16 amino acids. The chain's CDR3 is CASSLTTSGGAYEQYF. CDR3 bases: TGTGCCAGCAGCTTAACGACAAGCGGGGGGGCGTACGAGCAGTACTTC.

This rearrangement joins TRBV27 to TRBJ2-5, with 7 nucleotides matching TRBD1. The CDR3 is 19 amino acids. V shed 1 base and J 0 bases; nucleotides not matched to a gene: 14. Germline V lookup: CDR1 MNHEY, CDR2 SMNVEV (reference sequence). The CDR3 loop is CASSLYFPWTGLYQETQYF. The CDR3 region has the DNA TGTGCCAGCAGTTTATATTTCCCCTGGACAGGTTTATACCAAGAGACCCAGTACTTC.

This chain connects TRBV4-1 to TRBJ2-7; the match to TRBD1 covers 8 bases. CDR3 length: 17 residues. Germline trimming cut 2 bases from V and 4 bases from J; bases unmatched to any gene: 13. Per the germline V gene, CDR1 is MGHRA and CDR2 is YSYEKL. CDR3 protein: CASSQSLTGTGVYEQYF. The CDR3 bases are TGCGCCAGCAGCCAATCTTTGACCGGGACAGGTGTTTACGAGCAGTACTTC.

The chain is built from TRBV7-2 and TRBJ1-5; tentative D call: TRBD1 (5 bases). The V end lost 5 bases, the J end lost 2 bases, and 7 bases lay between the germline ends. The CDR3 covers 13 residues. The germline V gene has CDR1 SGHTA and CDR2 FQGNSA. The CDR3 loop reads CASSGDRNQPQHF. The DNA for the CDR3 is TGTGCCAGCAGCGGGGACCGCAATCAGCCCCAGCATTTT.

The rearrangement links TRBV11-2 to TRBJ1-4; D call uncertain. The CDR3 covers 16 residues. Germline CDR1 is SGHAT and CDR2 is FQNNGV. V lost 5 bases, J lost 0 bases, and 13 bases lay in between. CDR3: CASSPLPDATNEKLFF. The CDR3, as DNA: TGTGCCAGCAGCCCACTGCCCGACGCAACTAATGAAAAACTGTTTTTT. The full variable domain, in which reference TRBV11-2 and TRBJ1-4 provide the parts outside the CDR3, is EAGVAQSPRYKIIEKRQSVAFWCNPISGHATLYWYQQILGQGPKLLIQFQNNGVVDDSQLPKDRFSAERLKGVDSTLKIQPAKLEDSAVYLCASSPLPDATNEKLFFGSGTQLSVL.

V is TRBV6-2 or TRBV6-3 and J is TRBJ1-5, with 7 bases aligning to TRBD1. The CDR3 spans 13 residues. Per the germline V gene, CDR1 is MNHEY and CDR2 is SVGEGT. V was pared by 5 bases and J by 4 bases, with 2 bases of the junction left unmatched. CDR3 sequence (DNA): TGTGCCAGCAGTATACAGGGGAATCAGCCCCAGCATTTT. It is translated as CASSIQGNQPQHF.

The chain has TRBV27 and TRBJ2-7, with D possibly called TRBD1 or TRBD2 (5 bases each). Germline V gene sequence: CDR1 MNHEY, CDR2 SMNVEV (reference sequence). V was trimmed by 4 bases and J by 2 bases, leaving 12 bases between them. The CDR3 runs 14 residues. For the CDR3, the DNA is TGTGCCAGCAGTTCGGGACGGCCGCCCTACGAGCAGTACTTC. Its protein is CASSSGRPPYEQYF.

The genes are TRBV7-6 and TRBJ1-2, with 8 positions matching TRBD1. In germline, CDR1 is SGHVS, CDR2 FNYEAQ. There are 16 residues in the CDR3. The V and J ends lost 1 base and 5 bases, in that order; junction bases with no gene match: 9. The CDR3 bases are TGTGCCAGCAGCTTAGTCCCAGGACAGGGCGGGTATGGCTACACCTTC. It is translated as CASSLVPGQGGYGYTF.

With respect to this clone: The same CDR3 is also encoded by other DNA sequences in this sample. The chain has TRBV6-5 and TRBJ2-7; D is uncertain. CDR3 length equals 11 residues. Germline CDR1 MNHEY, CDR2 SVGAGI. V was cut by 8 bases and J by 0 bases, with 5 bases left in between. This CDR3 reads CASGLSYEQYF. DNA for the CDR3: TGTGCCAGCGGCCTCTCCTACGAGCAGTACTTC.

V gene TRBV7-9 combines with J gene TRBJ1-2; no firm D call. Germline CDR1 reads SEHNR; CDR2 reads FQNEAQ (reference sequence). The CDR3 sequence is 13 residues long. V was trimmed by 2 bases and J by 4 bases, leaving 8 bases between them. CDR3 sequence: CASSLKTPYGYTF. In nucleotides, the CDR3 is TGTGCCAGCAGCTTAAAAACACCCTATGGCTACACCTTC.

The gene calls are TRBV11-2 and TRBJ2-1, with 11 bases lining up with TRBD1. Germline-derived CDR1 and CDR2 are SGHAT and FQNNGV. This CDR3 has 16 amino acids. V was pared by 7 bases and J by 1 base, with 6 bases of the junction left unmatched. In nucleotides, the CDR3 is TGTGCCAGCATGTCGGGACAGGGGGAATCCTACAATGAGCAGTTCTTC. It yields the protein CASMSGQGESYNEQFF.

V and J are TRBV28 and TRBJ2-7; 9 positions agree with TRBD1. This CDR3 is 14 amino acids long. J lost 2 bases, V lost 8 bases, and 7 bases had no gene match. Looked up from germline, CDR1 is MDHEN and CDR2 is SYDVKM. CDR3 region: CASGSTGGAYEQYF. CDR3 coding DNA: TGTGCCAGCGGATCGACAGGGGGGGCCTACGAGCAGTACTTC.

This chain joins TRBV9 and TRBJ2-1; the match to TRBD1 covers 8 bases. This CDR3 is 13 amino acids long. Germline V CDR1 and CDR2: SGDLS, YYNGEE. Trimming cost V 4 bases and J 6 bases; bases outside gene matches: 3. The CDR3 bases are TGTGCCAGCAGCACAACAGGGGGCAATGAGCAGTTCTTC. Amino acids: CASSTTGGNEQFF.

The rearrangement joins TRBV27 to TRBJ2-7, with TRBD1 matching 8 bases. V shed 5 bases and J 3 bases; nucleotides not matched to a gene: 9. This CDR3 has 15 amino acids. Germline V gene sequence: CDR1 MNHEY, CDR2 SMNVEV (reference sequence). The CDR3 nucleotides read TGTGCCAGCAGTCACGGGACAGGTCCCCTCTACGAGCAGTACTTC. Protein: CASSHGTGPLYEQYF.

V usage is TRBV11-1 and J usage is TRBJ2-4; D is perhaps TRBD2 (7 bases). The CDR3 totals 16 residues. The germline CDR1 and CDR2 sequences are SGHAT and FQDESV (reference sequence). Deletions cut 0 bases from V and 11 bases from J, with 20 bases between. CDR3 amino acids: CASSLAGGGAGLLQYF. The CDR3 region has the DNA TGTGCCAGCAGCTTAGCGGGCGGGGGCGCCGGACTCCTTCAGTACTTC.

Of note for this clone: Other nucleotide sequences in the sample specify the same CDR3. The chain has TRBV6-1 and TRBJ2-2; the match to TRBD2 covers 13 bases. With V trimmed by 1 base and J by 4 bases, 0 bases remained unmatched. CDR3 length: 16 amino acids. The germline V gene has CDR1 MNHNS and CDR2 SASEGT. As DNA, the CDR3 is TGTGCCAGCAGTGAAGGACTAGCGGGGGGCACCGGGGAGCTGTTTTTT. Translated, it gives CASSEGLAGGTGELFF.